The 27 T cell receptor beta chains in this list originate from one sample, sequenced in a study of OX40 agonist ivuxolimab in advanced cancers. Sequencing was performed with immunoSEQ multiplex PCR; in TCRdb, only in-frame clones are kept and a portion is missing. Among 40,000 to 45,000 clones listed, approximately 85% were seen once. The sample consisted of CD4+ or CD8+ T cells sorted from blood, taken in a trial of the OX40 agonist ivuxolimab. Source of these receptors: an adult with an advanced solid tumor such as melanoma, head and neck, liver or kidney cancer.

J is TRBJ2-7 and V is TRBV7-2, with D unclear. CDR3 length equals 11 residues. The germline V and J ends were trimmed by 4 bases and 3 bases, with 4 bases remaining between them. Germline loops: CDR1 SGHTA, CDR2 FQGNSA. CDR3 sequence: CASSWGYEQYF. The CDR3 DNA reads as TGTGCCAGCAGCTGGGGCTACGAGCAGTACTTC.

The rearrangement joins TRBV20-1 to TRBJ1-1; D unresolved. CDR3 length: 10 residues. V was cut by 0 bases and J by 7 bases, with 3 bases left in between. Germline V gene sequence: CDR1 DFQATT, CDR2 SNEGSKA (reference sequence). CDR3 protein: CSARDLEAFF. DNA for the CDR3: TGCAGTGCTAGAGATCTTGAAGCTTTCTTT.

The chain employs TRBV14 and TRBJ2-5; D ambiguous. V was cut by 3 bases and J by 1 base, with 6 bases left in between. The CDR3 length is 13 residues. The germline CDR1 and CDR2 sequences are SGHDN and FVKESK. The CDR3 DNA follows: TGTGCCAGCAGCCAGAGGCCCCAAGAGACCCAGTACTTC. This gives the protein CASSQRPQETQYF.

This clone came up once. The chain has TRBV11-2 and TRBJ1-2; TRBD1 might be the D (5 bases). In germline, CDR1 is SGHAT, CDR2 FQNNGV. Trimming cost V 0 bases and J 8 bases, with 19 bases left between them. The CDR3 has 16 amino acids. The CDR3 coding sequence is TGTGCCAGCAGCTTAGAGCGTGGGGCTCCCCGGCTAGGCTACACCTTC. This translates into CASSLERGAPRLGYTF. Full variable domain (rest looked up from reference TRBV11-2 and TRBJ1-2): EAGVAQSPRYKIIEKRQSVAFWCNPISGHATLYWYQQILGQGPKLLIQFQNNGVVDDSQLPKDRFSAERLKGVDSTLKIQPAKLEDSAVYLCASSLERGAPRLGYTFGSGTRLTVV.

This clone was found once. The genes are TRBV4-3 and TRBJ2-7, with 7 nucleotides matching TRBD1. The CDR3 is made up of 15 amino acids. With 3 bases clipped from V and 3 bases from J, the junction kept 8 bases outside the gene matches. Per germline, CDR1 LGHNA and CDR2 YSLEER. CDR3 bases: TGCGCCAGCAGCCAGGACAAAGGGGGCGGCTACGAGCAGTACTTC. Translated: CASSQDKGGGYEQYF.

This sequence joins TRBV12-5 and TRBJ2-1; D is unresolved. The CDR3 runs 13 residues. Trimming removed 4 bases at V and 5 bases at J, with 9 bases between. The germline V gene encodes CDR1 LGHNT and CDR2 FRNRAP. CDR3 in amino acids: CASGSRLDNEQFF. The DNA of the CDR3 is TGTGCTAGTGGTTCCAGACTCGACAATGAGCAGTTCTTC. Looking up the rest from reference TRBV12-5 and TRBJ2-1 gives the full variable domain: DARVTQTPRHKVTEMGQEVTMRCQPILGHNTVFWYRQTMMQGLELLAYFRNRAPLDDSGMPKDRFSAEMPDATLATLKIQPSEPRDSAVYFCASGSRLDNEQFFGPGTRLTVL.

The chain recombines TRBV7-8 with TRBJ1-1; D gene ambiguous. This CDR3 is built from 13 residues. Trimming left V 0 bases short and J 4 bases short, with 6 bases between. Per germline, CDR1 SGHVS and CDR2 FQNEAQ. As DNA, the CDR3 is TGTGCCAGCAGCTTAGCCCGTGGCACTGAAGCTTTCTTT. Amino acid sequence: CASSLARGTEAFF.

The chain uses TRBV7-9 and TRBJ2-7; no clear D gene. Between the trimmed V and J ends, which lost 5 bases and 0 bases, there was a span of 11 bases. This CDR3 comprises 14 residues. Per germline, CDR1 SEHNR and CDR2 FQNEAQ (reference sequence). CDR3 protein: CASSRWPGSYEQYF. CDR3 DNA sequence: TGTGCCAGCAGCCGATGGCCGGGCTCCTACGAGCAGTACTTC.

This clone has a handful of counts. The rearrangement joins TRBV10-3 to TRBJ2-5, with TRBD1 identical over 7 bases. Germline CDR1 reads ENHRY; CDR2 reads SYGVKD. Losses at the gene ends were 0 bases for V and 1 base for J; bases not matched to a gene: 2. This CDR3 region has 15 residues. CDR3 coding DNA: TGTGCCATCAGTGAGTCGGGGGACAGCCAAGAGACCCAGTACTTC. Amino acids: CAISESGDSQETQYF.

This clone turned up a few times. V and J are TRBV30 and TRBJ1-1, with D unresolved. V lost 0 bases and J 1 base, leaving 9 bases between the germline ends. Germline CDR1 is GTSNPN and CDR2 is SVGIG (reference sequence). This CDR3 contains 14 residues. The CDR3: CAWSVHVPNTEAFF. The CDR3 nucleotides read TGTGCCTGGAGTGTACACGTGCCGAACACTGAAGCTTTCTTT.

This clone turned up a few times. The chain joins TRBV7-9 to TRBJ2-3; no reliable D call. Germline V CDR1 and CDR2: SEHNR, FQNEAQ (reference sequence). Between the trimmed V and J ends, which lost 8 bases and 0 bases, there was a span of 12 bases. This CDR3 is built from 14 residues. The CDR3: CASAARPSTDTQYF. CDR3 sequence (DNA): TGTGCCAGCGCGGCGCGACCTAGCACAGATACGCAGTATTTT.

The rearrangement joins TRBV13 to TRBJ2-2, with 10 nucleotides matching TRBD2. Germline CDR1 reads PRHDT; CDR2 reads FYEKMQ (reference sequence). The trim removed 5 bases at V and 4 bases at J, leaving 10 bases unmatched. The CDR3 covers 17 residues. The CDR3 DNA is TGTGCCAGCAGCCCGGACCTAGCGGGAGTCGGCACCGGGGAGCTGTTTTTT. This gives the protein CASSPDLAGVGTGELFF.

This chain joins TRBV28 and TRBJ2-5; 8 positions agree with TRBD1. CDR3 length equals 16 residues. Germline lookup yields CDR1 MDHEN and CDR2 SYDVKM. V trimming: 7 bases; J trimming: 0 bases; junction bases outside the gene matches: 10. In nucleotides, the CDR3 is TGTGCCAGCATCGACGGGACAGGACTAAACCAAGAGACCCAGTACTTC. As protein: CASIDGTGLNQETQYF.

There are a few counts of this clone. This sequence joins TRBV19 and TRBJ2-1; 8 nucleotides match TRBD2. Germline V CDR1 and CDR2: LNHDA, SQIVND (reference sequence). The CDR3 spans 15 residues. V lost 5 bases, J lost 7 bases, and 10 bases stayed unmatched. The CDR3 reads CASSYRTPGGNEQFF. Here the CDR3 DNA reads TGTGCCAGTAGTTATCGGACCCCGGGGGGGAATGAGCAGTTCTTC.

The CDR3, as DNA: TGTGCCAGTAGTATAGATCTTACGGGGGAGCAGTTCTTC. This encodes CASSIDLTGEQFF. The V call is TRBV19, the J call TRBJ2-1; D perhaps matches TRBD2 (5 bases). CDR3 length: 13 residues. Trimming pared 0 bases from V and 10 bases from J, leaving 10 bases between. Germline loops: CDR1 LNHDA, CDR2 SQIVND (reference sequence).

The chain carries TRBV5-6 and TRBJ1-5; 7 bases fit TRBD1. The CDR3 loop spans 17 amino acids. Losses at the gene ends were 3 bases for V and 7 bases for J; bases not matched to a gene: 16. Germline V gives CDR1 SGHDT, CDR2 YYEEEE. DNA of the CDR3: TGTGCCAGCAGCTCGTCGACAGGGTTGTCGCTTCGACAGCCCCAGCATTTT. It is translated as CASSSSTGLSLRQPQHF.

This chain uses TRBV7-9 with TRBJ2-2; D gene unclear. CDR1 and CDR2 (germline): SEHNR, FQNEAQ (reference sequence). With 5 bases removed from V and 6 bases from J, the gap between germline ends came to 7 bases. This CDR3 has 12 amino acids. CDR3 in DNA: TGTGCCAGCAGCCAAGGGTCCGGGGAGCTGTTTTTT. Protein sequence: CASSQGSGELFF.

The genes are TRBV9 and TRBJ1-6, with 7 positions matching TRBD1. Trimming removed 6 bases from V and 5 bases from J; junction bases left unmatched: 5. The CDR3 sequence is 14 residues long. In germline, CDR1 is SGDLS, CDR2 YYNGEE. The CDR3 DNA sequence: TGTGCCAGCACGTTCGGGACAGATAATTCACCCCTCCACTTT. It encodes CASTFGTDNSPLHF.

The CDR3 bases are TGCGCCAGCAGCCCCGGACAGGGGGACTATGGCTACACCTTC. As protein: CASSPGQGDYGYTF. The chain combines TRBV4-1 with TRBJ1-2; TRBD1 agrees at 10 bases. The J segment lost 3 bases and the V segment lost 4 bases, leaving 2 bases of the junction unmatched. The V gene's germline CDR1 is MGHRA and CDR2 YSYEKL. The CDR3 is made up of 14 amino acids.

The chain uses TRBV4-1 and TRBJ2-1; TRBD1 matches 9 bases. The junction had 4 bases not matched to a gene; V was cut back by 1 base and J by 6 bases. CDR1 and CDR2 from the germline V gene are MGHRA and YSYEKL. CDR3 size: 15 residues. The DNA for the CDR3 is TGCGCCAGCAGCCAAGTGGACAGGGGAGGCAATGAGCAGTTCTTC. Amino acid sequence: CASSQVDRGGNEQFF.

V is TRBV27 and J is TRBJ2-7; the match to TRBD1 covers 9 bases. The length of the CDR3 is 15 residues. Unmatched junction bases numbered 6, after V lost 2 bases and J lost 4 bases. Germline CDR1 is MNHEY and CDR2 is SMNVEV (reference sequence). CDR3 protein: CASSLTGTGIYEQYF. The CDR3 nucleotides read TGTGCCAGCAGTTTAACCGGGACAGGGATTTACGAGCAGTACTTC.

The rearrangement links TRBV19 to TRBJ1-1; D is perhaps TRBD1 (5 bases). Between the trimmed V and J ends, which lost 3 bases and 5 bases, there was a span of 16 bases. The CDR3 is 15 amino acids. CDR1 LNHDA and CDR2 SQIVND come from the germline V gene (reference sequence). The CDR3 spells CASSMGFGGGTEAFF. The CDR3 DNA is TGTGCCAGTAGTATGGGTTTCGGGGGAGGAACTGAAGCTTTCTTT.

The chain uses TRBV4-3 and TRBJ1-2; D is uncertain. The length of the CDR3 is 16 residues. CDR1 is LGHNA and CDR2 is YSLEER in the germline V gene. With 1 base removed from V and 1 base from J, the gap between germline ends came to 13 bases. The CDR3 DNA reads as TGCGCCAGCAGCCAAGGCACAGCAGTAGATAACTATGGCTACACCTTC. Amino acids: CASSQGTAVDNYGYTF.

This chain joins TRBV13 and TRBJ2-2; the D call may be TRBD1 or TRBD2 (5 bases each). Looked up from germline, CDR1 is PRHDT and CDR2 is FYEKMQ (reference sequence). The CDR3 covers 14 residues. Trimming removed 4 bases from V and 3 bases from J, with 9 bases in between. The CDR3 sequence: CASSSGLDTGELFF. CDR3 DNA sequence: TGTGCCAGCAGCTCGGGGCTGGACACCGGGGAGCTGTTTTTT. Full variable domain (remainder filled in from reference TRBV13 and TRBJ2-2): AAGVIQSPRHLIKEKRETATLKCYPIPRHDTVYWYQQGPGQDPQFLISFYEKMQSDKGSIPDRFSAQQFSDYHSELNMSSLELGDSALYFCASSSGLDTGELFFGEGSRLTVL.

This clone was counted a few times. CDR3 amino acids: CASSPHRGDETQYF. CDR3 sequence (DNA): TGTGCCAGCAGCCCCCATCGGGGGGACGAGACCCAGTACTTC. The J gene is TRBJ2-5, the V gene TRBV4-2; 7 nucleotides line up with TRBD2. Germline-derived CDR1 and CDR2 are LGHNA and YNFKEQ. With 4 bases clipped from V and 5 bases from J, the junction kept 7 bases outside the gene matches. This CDR3 contains 14 residues.

The chain has TRBV7-8 and TRBJ1-1; 7 positions match TRBD1. Germline loops: CDR1 SGHVS, CDR2 FQNEAQ. This CDR3 has 15 amino acids. J lost 7 bases, V lost 1 base, and 9 bases had no gene match. The CDR3, as DNA: TGTGCCAGCAGCTTAGGGGGGACAGTAAGGGATGAAGCTTTCTTT. This translates into CASSLGGTVRDEAFF.

In DNA form, the CDR3 reads TGTGCCAGCAGCGTAGAAGGGGGATATGGCTACACCTTC. This translates into CASSVEGGYGYTF. The genes are TRBV9 and TRBJ1-2; D possibly corresponds to TRBD1 (6 bases). The CDR3 length is 13 residues. The V end was cut by 0 bases, the J end by 5 bases, with 8 bases between. The germline gives CDR1 SGDLS, CDR2 YYNGEE.